This T cell receptor beta chain was profiled in a study of regulatory T cells in long-lasting Graves disease. Arm-PCR of CDR3 regions with iRepertoire HTBI primers generated TCR beta libraries. TCRdb called the multiplex PCR reads again in MiXCR, with one record for every CDR3 protein. The sample shows some 490,000 distinct CDR3 sequences, 12% of them seen only once. The V and J ends lost 5 bases and 2 bases respectively, with 12 bases between them. CDR3 length equals 14 residues. The germline V gene has CDR1 MDHEN and CDR2 SYDVKM. This clonotype came up many times. The time point is: newly diagnosed GD, antithyroid drugs for less than 3 months. Following extraction of RNA from PBMCs, that RNA was used to make the TCR library. This sample also appeared in a second study, on T cells in Graves' hyperthyroidism and ophthalmopathy.

The receptor comes from a woman aged 25 to 39 with Graves disease. The sample in question was peripheral blood mononuclear cells (PBMCs), obtained at new diagnosis, from a patient treated with antithyroid drugs. This sequence joins TRBV28 and TRBJ1-1; maybe TRBD1 (5 bases). In nucleotides, the CDR3 is TGTGCCAGCAGTGAGGTGGGGGGTAACACTGAAGCTTTCTTT. Translating gives CASSEVGGNTEAFF.